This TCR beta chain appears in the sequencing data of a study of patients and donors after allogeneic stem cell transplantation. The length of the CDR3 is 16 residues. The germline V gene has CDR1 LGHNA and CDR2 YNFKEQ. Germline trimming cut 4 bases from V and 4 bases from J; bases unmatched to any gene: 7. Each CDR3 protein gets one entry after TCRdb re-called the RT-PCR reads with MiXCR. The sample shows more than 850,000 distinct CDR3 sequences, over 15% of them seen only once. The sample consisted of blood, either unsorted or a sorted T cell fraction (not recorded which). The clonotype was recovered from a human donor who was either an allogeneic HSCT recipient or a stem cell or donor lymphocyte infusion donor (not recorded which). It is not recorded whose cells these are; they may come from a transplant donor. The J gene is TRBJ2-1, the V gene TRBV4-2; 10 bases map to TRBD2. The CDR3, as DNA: TGTGCCAGCAGCCGAACGGGGACTAGCGAATACAATGAGCAGTTCTTC. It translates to CASSRTGTSEYNEQFF.